Sequencing of this T cell receptor beta chain was carried out in a study of blood T cell repertoires in COVID-19. Study context: Samples of COVID-19 (acute and convalescent) were obtained from the United States, Italy and Spain. The analysed material was cDNA or gDNA that came from T cells, B-cell-depleted T cells, or PBMCs.

Method: immunoSEQ multiplex PCR; TCRdb's copy keeps in-frame clones and lacks some. In the table there are more than 110,000 clones, less than 80% of which are singletons. The sequence came from a woman at least 80 years old with active or convalescent COVID-19. Sequences were obtained from peripheral blood.

The CDR3 DNA reads TGTGCCTGGAGTGGGGGCAGGGAGGGTCAGCCCCAGCATTTT. It specifies CAWSGGREGQPQHF. V gene TRBV30 combines with J gene TRBJ1-5; weak D call: TRBD1 (5 bases). Germline-derived CDR1 and CDR2 are GTSNPN and SVGIG (reference sequence). V lost 1 base, J lost 6 bases, and 13 bases lay in between. The CDR3 runs to 14 residues.